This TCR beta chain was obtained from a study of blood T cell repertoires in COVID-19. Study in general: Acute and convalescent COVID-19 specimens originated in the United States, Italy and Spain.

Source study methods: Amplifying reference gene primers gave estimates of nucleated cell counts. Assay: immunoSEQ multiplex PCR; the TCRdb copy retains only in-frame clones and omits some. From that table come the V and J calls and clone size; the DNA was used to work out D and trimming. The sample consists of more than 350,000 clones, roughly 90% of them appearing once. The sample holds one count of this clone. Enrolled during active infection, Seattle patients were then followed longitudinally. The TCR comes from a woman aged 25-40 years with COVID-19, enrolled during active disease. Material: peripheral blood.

The CDR3 is CASSYKGPLGEQYV. The CDR3 DNA is TGTGCCAGCAGCTACAAGGGGCCCCTGGGCGAGCAGTACGTC. The V gene is TRBV7-8, the J gene TRBJ2-7; possibly TRBD1 for D (5 bases). The V and J ends lost 4 bases and 6 bases respectively, with 16 bases between them. The CDR3 is made up of 14 amino acids. The V gene's germline CDR1 is SGHVS and CDR2 FQNEAQ.